The 30 T cell receptor beta chains below come from one sample, sequenced in a study of response to subunit inactivated influenza vaccine. TCRdb reprocessed the RT-PCR reads via MiXCR and lists one record per CDR3 protein. The profile shows about 800,000 distinct CDR3 sequences, about 20% of them singletons. Sequencing was performed on PBMCs from blood, taken about 5 days after vaccination. The receptors derive from a man aged 45-65 years who received an inactivated influenza vaccine.

In its sample, this clonotype was seen a few times. The gene calls are TRBV6-6 and TRBJ1-6, with D perhaps TRBD1 (6 bases). Germline CDR1 is MNHNY and CDR2 is SVGAGI (reference sequence). The germline V and J ends were trimmed by 11 bases and 6 bases, with 14 bases remaining between them. The CDR3 is 13 amino acids. The CDR3 spells CAEQRTVNSPLHF. As DNA, the CDR3 is TGTGCCGAACAACGGACAGTTAATTCACCCCTCCACTTT.

This chain uses TRBV11-2 with TRBJ2-2; weak D call: TRBD2 (5 bases). The CDR3 spans 14 residues. The V gene's germline CDR1 is SGHAT and CDR2 FQNNGV. The V and J ends lost 1 base and 7 bases respectively, with 10 bases between them. CDR3 in amino acids: CASSLGRGSGELFF. The CDR3 DNA follows: TGTGCCAGCAGCTTAGGACGAGGGAGCGGGGAGCTGTTTTTT.

In this sample, this clonotype turned up a few times. The chain has TRBV7-2 and TRBJ1-6; 7 bases fit TRBD1. This CDR3 spans 17 amino acids. CDR1 is SGHTA and CDR2 is FQGNSA in the germline V gene. The junction had 7 bases not matched to a gene; V was cut back by 5 bases and J by 0 bases. CDR3 nucleotides: TGTGCCAGCAGCACCAGGACAGGTCGCTCCTATAATTCACCCCTCCACTTT. Protein: CASSTRTGRSYNSPLHF.

The gene calls are TRBV6-2 or TRBV6-3 and TRBJ2-5; D possibly matches TRBD1 or TRBD2 (5 bases each). Germline lookup yields CDR1 MNHEY and CDR2 SVGEGT. The CDR3 extends over 14 amino acids. V was cut by 2 bases and J by 7 bases, with 14 bases left in between. The chain's CDR3 is CASSYMGVSGTQYF. DNA for the CDR3: TGTGCCAGCAGTTACATGGGGGTCTCAGGGACCCAGTACTTC.

The chain uses TRBV15 and TRBJ2-1, with D possibly being TRBD1 or TRBD2 (7 bases each). The germline CDR1 and CDR2 sequences are LNHNV and YYDKDF (reference sequence). V was cut by 1 base and J by 3 bases, with 13 bases left in between. The CDR3 spans 16 residues. CDR3 sequence reads: CATSRGPGGVYNEQFF. The CDR3 coding sequence is TGTGCCACCAGCAGAGGCCCAGGGGGGGTCTACAATGAGCAGTTCTTC.

This clonotype has only a few counts. The chain couples TRBV5-5 to TRBJ2-1; 8 bases are shared with TRBD2. After removal of 5 bases from V and 1 base from J, the junction contained 8 bases not matched to a gene. This CDR3 has 16 residues. The germline gives CDR1 SGHKS, CDR2 YYEKEE (reference sequence). The CDR3 DNA sequence: TGTGCCAGCAGGCCGTCTAGCGGGCTGTCCTACAATGAGCAGTTCTTC. Its protein is CASRPSSGLSYNEQFF.

This clonotype was seen more than once but under ten times. The CDR3 reads CASSLAWAGGRTGELFF. CDR3 DNA: TGTGCCAGCAGCTTAGCGTGGGCAGGGGGACGTACCGGGGAGCTGTTTTTT. The chain has TRBV7-2 and TRBJ2-2; the match to TRBD1 covers 7 bases. CDR3 length: 17 amino acids. Germline CDR1 reads SGHTA; CDR2 reads FQGNSA. The V segment lost 0 bases and the J segment 5 bases; nucleotides outside the gene matches: 9.

The chain couples TRBV7-2 to TRBJ2-3, with D uncertain. Per the germline V gene, CDR1 is SGHTA and CDR2 is FQGNSA. This CDR3 is 16 amino acids long. The V and J ends lost 5 bases and 4 bases respectively, with 19 bases between them. In DNA, the CDR3 is TGTGCCAGCAGCGGGGTCGGTGGTTTCGTCCCAGATACGCAGTATTTT. Its translation is CASSGVGGFVPDTQYF.

This clonotype was picked up a small number of times. The chain employs TRBV20-1 and TRBJ1-2; no reliable D call. Germline V lookup: CDR1 DFQATT, CDR2 SNEGSKA (reference sequence). This CDR3 has 13 amino acids. V lost 0 bases and J 2 bases, leaving 7 bases between the germline ends. CDR3 DNA sequence: TGCAGTGCTAGAGATAACAGAAACTATGGCTACACCTTC. This gives the protein CSARDNRNYGYTF.

V usage is TRBV7-3 and J usage is TRBJ2-6; D may correspond to TRBD1 or TRBD2 (5 bases each). Trimming shortened V by 5 bases and J by 3 bases, and 14 bases separated the two germline ends. This CDR3 comprises 16 residues. Germline V lookup: CDR1 SGHTA, CDR2 FQGTGA. CDR3 protein: CASSTIGALGANVLTF. The CDR3 DNA follows: TGTGCCAGCAGCACCATCGGGGCCCTTGGGGCCAACGTCCTGACTTTC.

Worth noting for this clonotype: The junction does not match germline at one end; this may be a read error. The genes are TRBV4-2 and TRBJ2-6; 7 bases are a match to TRBD1. Germline CDR1 reads LGHNA; CDR2 reads YNFKEQ. This CDR3 comprises 17 residues. The CDR3 nucleotides are TGTGCCAGCACCCAATCCGGGACAGCCTCTGGGGCCAACGTCCTGACTTTC. This encodes CASTQSGTASGANVLTF.

The chain couples TRBV4-2 to TRBJ2-7; D is possibly TRBD1 (6 bases). The CDR3 is 14 residues long. The germline V gene encodes CDR1 LGHNA and CDR2 YNFKEQ. The V end was cut by 0 bases, the J end by 6 bases, with 12 bases between. As DNA, the CDR3 is TGTGCCAGCAGCCAAGAACAGGGCACCCCCGAGCAGTACTTC. This sequence encodes CASSQEQGTPEQYF.

This clonotype turned up a few times. The genes are TRBV15 and TRBJ2-5; possibly TRBD2 for D (6 bases). Germline V gene sequence: CDR1 LNHNV, CDR2 YYDKDF (reference sequence). Trimming pared 0 bases from V and 4 bases from J, leaving 9 bases between. The CDR3 is 14 amino acids. The CDR3 sequence is CATSRDWRGETQYF. The CDR3, as DNA: TGTGCCACCAGCAGAGATTGGAGGGGAGAGACCCAGTACTTC. The complete variable domain, with remaining parts taken from reference TRBV15 and TRBJ2-5, reads DAMVIQNPRYQVTQFGKPVTLSCSQTLNHNVMYWYQQKSSQAPKLLFHYYDKDFNNEADTPDNFQSRRPNTSFCFLDIRSPGLGDTAMYLCATSRDWRGETQYFGPGTRLLVL.

The rearrangement links TRBV9 to TRBJ2-7, with 7 bases lining up with TRBD2. The CDR3 runs to 14 residues. J gave up 5 bases and V 0 bases, and 5 bases lay outside the gene matches. Germline CDR1 and CDR2: SGDLS and YYNGEE. CDR3 amino acids: CASSVGTRPNEQYF. CDR3 in DNA: TGTGCCAGCAGCGTAGGGACTAGACCGAACGAGCAGTACTTC.

This clonotype was counted at least ten times. The chain couples TRBV11-2 to TRBJ2-5, with TRBD1 as a possible D gene (7 bases). The V and J ends lost 4 bases and 7 bases respectively, with 19 bases between them. This CDR3 spans 15 amino acids. Germline CDR1 SGHAT, CDR2 FQNNGV. CDR3 nucleotides: TGTGCCAGCAGCTCGGCGGGACAGTCAGGGGGGACCCAGTACTTC. This codes for CASSSAGQSGGTQYF.

This clonotype came up a few times. The chain joins TRBV19 to TRBJ2-1; D not certain. V lost 3 bases, J lost 10 bases, and 10 bases lay in between. The CDR3 loop spans 12 amino acids. Germline-derived CDR1 and CDR2 are LNHDA and SQIVND (reference sequence). DNA for the CDR3: TGTGCCAGTAGTATTAGGGTGGACGAGCAGTTCTTC. Translation: CASSIRVDEQFF.

In nucleotides, the CDR3 is TGTGCCAGCAGGGCCGGGACAGCTAATTCACCCCTCCACTTT. Amino acid sequence: CASRAGTANSPLHF. The chain uses TRBV12-3 or TRBV12-4 and TRBJ1-6; 7 nucleotides agree with TRBD1. After removal of 6 bases from V and 6 bases from J, the junction contained 5 bases not matched to a gene. This CDR3 is built from 14 residues.

This chain connects TRBV29-1 to TRBJ2-5; 8 nucleotides line up with TRBD2. This CDR3 region has 12 residues. Trimming at V came to 4 bases and at J to 6 bases, leaving 4 bases not matched to a gene. Germline-derived CDR1 and CDR2 are SQVTM and ANQGSEA. CDR3 bases: TGCAGCGTTGGTGCGGGAGGAAAGACCCAGTACTTC. Amino acid sequence: CSVGAGGKTQYF.

The J gene is TRBJ1-5, the V gene TRBV20-1; 11 bases align to TRBD1. J gave up 5 bases and V 5 bases, and 8 bases lay outside the gene matches. CDR3 length equals 15 residues. Germline V lookup: CDR1 DFQATT, CDR2 SNEGSKA (reference sequence). CDR3 residues: CSALIRDRGDQPQHF. For the CDR3, the DNA is TGCAGTGCTCTAATCCGGGACAGGGGGGATCAGCCCCAGCATTTT.

The chain joins TRBV25-1 to TRBJ2-7; 9 bases are a match to TRBD1. Germline V gene lookup returns CDR1 MGHDK and CDR2 SYGVNS. The CDR3 length is 14 residues. The J segment lost 5 bases and the V segment lost 6 bases, leaving 8 bases of the junction unmatched. CDR3 sequence reads: CASSLSGTGNEQYF. For the CDR3, the DNA is TGTGCCAGCAGCCTATCCGGGACAGGGAACGAGCAGTACTTC.

This clonotype was observed a few times. The chain is built from TRBV5-6 and TRBJ1-3, with unresolved D. Germline CDR1 SGHDT, CDR2 YYEEEE. V was cut by 4 bases and J by 2 bases, with 13 bases left in between. CDR3 size: 15 residues. CDR3: CASSPPGFAGNTIYF. CDR3 DNA sequence: TGTGCCAGCAGCCCCCCCGGGTTTGCTGGAAACACCATATATTTT.

In its sample, this clonotype was seen many times. V and J are TRBV4-2 and TRBJ2-5; D possibly corresponds to TRBD2 (5 bases). The CDR3 consists of 16 residues. Germline CDR1 and CDR2: LGHNA and YNFKEQ. V was pared by 2 bases and J by 5 bases, with 18 bases between. CDR3 in amino acids: CASSQNARAEWETQYF. CDR3 nucleotide sequence: TGTGCCAGCAGCCAAAATGCGAGGGCGGAGTGGGAGACCCAGTACTTC.

This chain connects TRBV7-3 to TRBJ2-5, with a tentative D call TRBD1 (6 bases). The CDR3 is made up of 13 amino acids. With 5 bases removed from V and 5 bases from J, the gap between germline ends came to 12 bases. In germline, CDR1 is SGHTA, CDR2 FQGTGA. This CDR3 is CASSPRGRETQYF. The CDR3 bases are TGTGCCAGCAGCCCCAGGGGCCGTGAGACCCAGTACTTC.

There are many counts of this clonotype. The J gene is TRBJ1-5, the V gene TRBV20-1, with unresolved D. The CDR3 length is 15 residues. V was clipped by 4 bases and J by 0 bases, with 13 bases between them. Germline V lookup: CDR1 DFQATT, CDR2 SNEGSKA (reference sequence). In DNA, the CDR3 is TGCAGTGCTAACAATGACATTATTAGCAATCAGCCCCAGCATTTT. Translating it yields CSANNDIISNQPQHF.

For the CDR3, the DNA is TGTGCCAGCAGCTTCATGGGGGCGCAAGGGGCCAACGTCCTGACTTTC. Its protein product is CASSFMGAQGANVLTF. V gene TRBV7-2 combines with J gene TRBJ2-6; weak D call: TRBD1 (6 bases). The germline CDR1 and CDR2 sequences are SGHTA and FQGNSA. This CDR3 is 16 amino acids long. The V gene lost 3 bases and the J gene lost 4 bases, with 13 bases spanning the gap.

In its sample, this clonotype was seen a few times. V and J are TRBV20-1 and TRBJ2-5; unclear D gene. This CDR3 has 12 residues. Trimming stripped 5 bases from V and 5 bases from J, with 12 bases between. Germline V CDR1 and CDR2: DFQATT, SNEGSKA (reference sequence). The CDR3 reads CSAATGSETQYF. The CDR3 bases are TGCAGTGCTGCTACGGGCAGTGAGACCCAGTACTTC.

This clonotype was seen repeatedly, ten times or more. V and J are TRBV9 and TRBJ2-3, with 7 nucleotides matching TRBD2. The CDR3 loop spans 15 amino acids. Trimming at V came to 4 bases and at J to 3 bases, leaving 8 bases not matched to a gene. Looked up from germline, CDR1 is SGDLS and CDR2 is YYNGEE. CDR3 in DNA: TGTGCCAGCAGCCCCTACGCGGGAGAAACAGATACGCAGTATTTT. Its translation is CASSPYAGETDTQYF.

This clonotype was observed a handful of times. The V call is TRBV5-5, the J call TRBJ2-2, with TRBD2 matching over 10 bases. The CDR3 sequence is 14 residues long. CDR1 is SGHKS and CDR2 is YYEKEE in the germline V gene (reference sequence). Unmatched junction bases numbered 0, after V lost 1 base and J lost 6 bases. The CDR3, as DNA: TGTGCCAGCAGCTTGACTAGCGGGGCCGGGGAGCTGTTTTTT. This gives the protein CASSLTSGAGELFF.

The chain combines TRBV7-2 with TRBJ2-1; D may be TRBD2 (5 bases). The CDR3 is made up of 16 amino acids. Germline assignment: CDR1 SGHTA and CDR2 FQGNSA. V was clipped by 0 bases and J by 2 bases, with 11 bases between them. The CDR3 loop reads CASSLAGGPTYNEQFF. CDR3 coding DNA: TGTGCCAGCAGCTTAGCGGGCGGGCCAACCTACAATGAGCAGTTCTTC.

This clonotype was counted a single time. The chain links TRBV2 to TRBJ2-2; TRBD1 matches 9 bases. The ends lost 6 bases at V and 3 bases at J; junction bases unmatched: 5. The CDR3 is 15 amino acids. Looked up from germline, CDR1 is SNHLY and CDR2 is FYNNEI. This chain's CDR3 is CASSWDRVDTGELFF. CDR3 DNA: TGTGCCAGCAGCTGGGACAGGGTGGACACCGGGGAGCTGTTTTTT. The full variable domain, its missing parts supplied by reference TRBV2 and TRBJ2-2, is EPEVTQTPSHQVTQMGQEVILRCVPISNHLYFYWYRQILGQKVEFLVSFYNNEISEKSEIFDDQFSVERPDGSNFTLKIRSTKLEDSAMYFCASSWDRVDTGELFFGEGSRLTVL.